This TCR beta chain was sequenced during a study of metastatic and nonmetastatic thyroid tumors. Study summary: Repertoires of blood and of tissue (tumor or nodule) from malignant and benign thyroid patients were compared.

The V gene's germline CDR1 is SSHAT and CDR2 FNYEAQ (reference sequence). The CDR3 runs to 13 residues. Points on this clone: Its ends do not fully match the called genes, so a read error is possible.

Nobody among the patients had been given any treatment before thyroid surgery. TCRdb reprocessed the PCR reads via MiXCR. The table lists several thousand clones, about 33% of them singletons. The source is a female donor with papillary thyroid cancer or a benign thyroid nodule (not recorded which). Some clones in this sample may be carry-over from other donors' samples. Sequenced material: adjacent normal tissue. The V call is TRBV7-7, the J call TRBJ2-5, with 8 bases aligning to TRBD2. The CDR3, as DNA: TGTGCTAGCAGCTTCGAACTAGCGGAAACCCAGTACTTC. It translates to CASSFELAETQYF.